The next 10 T cell receptor beta chains were all read from a single sample in a study of identifying expanded T cells in peripheral blood. Data came from immunoSEQ multiplex PCR; TCRdb stores just in-frame clones and leaves some out. The repertoire consists of 100,000 or so clones, with roughly 88% occurring once and the leading ten covering 13% to 15%. Sequenced material: blood. The receptors shown here come from a person aged 18 to 70 in good health.

This clone appeared a single time. The rearrangement links TRBV7-9 to TRBJ2-3; D not resolved. From germline, CDR1 is SEHNR and CDR2 FQNEAQ (reference sequence). V was pared by 2 bases and J by 0 bases, with 6 bases between. The CDR3 contains 14 residues. The DNA for the CDR3 is TGTGCCAGCAGCTTACGTGGGAGCACAGATACGCAGTATTTT. It is translated as CASSLRGSTDTQYF. Full variable domain (missing parts from reference TRBV7-9 and TRBJ2-3): DTGVSQNPRHKITKRGQNVTFRCDPISEHNRLYWYRQTLGQGPEFLTYFQNEAQLEKSRLLSDRFSAERPKGSFSTLEIQRTEQGDSAMYLCASSLRGSTDTQYFGPGTRLTVL.

The rearrangement links TRBV19 to TRBJ2-3, with a tentative D call TRBD1 (6 bases). Between the trimmed V and J ends, which lost 7 bases and 0 bases, there was a span of 14 bases. The length of the CDR3 is 15 residues. Germline V gene sequence: CDR1 LNHDA, CDR2 SQIVND (reference sequence). DNA for the CDR3: TGTGCCAGTAAGTCAGGGGAGACTAGCACAGATACGCAGTATTTT. It yields the protein CASKSGETSTDTQYF.

The V call is TRBV6-6, the J call TRBJ1-4, with D unresolved. Germline V gives CDR1 MNHNY, CDR2 SVGAGI (reference sequence). Trimming shortened V by 6 bases and J by 0 bases, and 11 bases separated the two germline ends. The CDR3 extends over 15 amino acids. In nucleotides, the CDR3 is TGTGCCAGCAGACGGACCCTATCAACTAATGAAAAACTGTTTTTT. It translates to CASRRTLSTNEKLFF.

J is TRBJ1-1 and V is TRBV7-3, with a weak D call TRBD1 (5 bases). This CDR3 contains 13 residues. Trimming cost V 5 bases and J 1 base, with 8 bases left between them. Germline CDR1 and CDR2: SGHTA and FQGTGA. The CDR3 reads CASSVQENTEAFF. CDR3 DNA: TGTGCCAGCAGCGTACAGGAGAACACTGAAGCTTTCTTT.

This clone was observed once. The rearrangement uses TRBV29-1 and TRBJ1-1; unclear D gene. This CDR3 region has 12 residues. Per the germline V gene, CDR1 is SQVTM and CDR2 is ANQGSEA. Trimming cost V 4 bases and J 2 bases, with 8 bases left between them. The CDR3 sequence is CSVVTDNTEAFF. The CDR3 DNA reads as TGCAGCGTTGTAACGGATAACACTGAAGCTTTCTTT.

The chain couples TRBV5-4 to TRBJ2-1, with D possibly matching TRBD1 (6 bases). CDR1 is SGHNT and CDR2 is YYREEE in the germline V gene (reference sequence). The CDR3 sequence is 14 residues long. Trimming pared 1 base from V and 8 bases from J, leaving 13 bases between. The CDR3 protein is CASSLKGERDEQFF. The CDR3 DNA sequence: TGTGCCAGCAGCTTGAAGGGGGAGAGGGATGAGCAGTTCTTC. The full variable domain, with the rest looked up from reference TRBV5-4 and TRBJ2-1, is ETGVTQSPTHLIKTRGQQVTLRCSSQSGHNTVSWYQQALGQGPQFIFQYYREEENGRGNFPPRFSGLQFPNYSSELNVNALELDDSALYLCASSLKGERDEQFFGPGTRLTVL.

This clone was seen once. The DNA of the CDR3 is TGTGCCAGCTCACCAAAGGGGGGTCTGAACACCGGGGAGCTGTTTTTT. Its protein product is CASSPKGGLNTGELFF. The chain joins TRBV18 to TRBJ2-2, with D perhaps matching TRBD1 or TRBD2 (6 bases each). The V and J ends lost 2 bases and 1 base respectively, with 11 bases between them. The V gene's germline CDR1 is KGHSH and CDR2 LQKENI. This CDR3 is built from 16 residues.

This clone was picked up one time. The chain combines TRBV4-2 with TRBJ2-5; D gene uncertain. V gave up 2 bases and J gave up 3 bases, with 10 bases separating them. CDR3 length: 14 amino acids. CDR1 is LGHNA, CDR2 YNFKEQ, per germline. CDR3 in DNA: TGTGCCAGCAGCCAATCCCCGGACGAAGAGACCCAGTACTTC. This encodes CASSQSPDEETQYF.

The genes are TRBV28 and TRBJ2-7, with D possibly matching TRBD2 (6 bases). This CDR3 is 13 amino acids long. Per germline, CDR1 MDHEN and CDR2 SYDVKM. Trimming cost V 8 bases and J 6 bases, with 17 bases left between them. The CDR3 reads CASGTGSLGEQYF. In DNA, the CDR3 is TGTGCCAGCGGAACCGGGAGCTTGGGCGAGCAGTACTTC. The entire variable domain, with the rest obtained from reference TRBV28 and TRBJ2-7, is as follows: DVKVTQSSRYLVKRTGEKVFLECVQDMDHENMFWYRQDPGLGLRLIYFSYDVKMKEKGDIPEGYSVSREKKERFSLILESASTNQTSMYLCASGTGSLGEQYFGPGTRLTVT.

CDR3 protein: CASSIGDRDYGYTF. CDR3 nucleotides: TGTGCCAGTAGTATCGGTGACAGGGACTATGGCTACACCTTC. The chain carries TRBV19 and TRBJ1-2; TRBD1 agrees at 7 bases. Looked up from germline, CDR1 is LNHDA and CDR2 is SQIVND (reference sequence). This CDR3 has 14 amino acids. V lost 3 bases and J lost 3; bases outside the gene matches: 4.